These 29 T cell receptor beta chains came from one sample sequenced in a study of cytomegalovirus exposure and HLA in healthy donors. PCR primers comprised 60 Vbeta and 13 Jbeta primers. This table comes from immunoSEQ multiplex PCR, and its TCRdb copy is limited to in-frame clones, with some not included. The table has under 85,000 clones, 78% seen once; the top ten hold approximately 1.6%. Sequenced: PBMCs. These receptors came from a man aged 35 to 55 in good health and CMV-seronegative.

The chain carries TRBV5-6 and TRBJ2-7; possible D gene TRBD2, 5 bases. This CDR3 spans 16 amino acids. V lost 4 bases and J lost 0, with 17 bases in between. Germline V CDR1 and CDR2: SGHDT, YYEEEE. This chain's CDR3 is CASSSGLAASSYEQYF. In DNA, the CDR3 is TGTGCCAGCAGCAGCGGTCTGGCCGCCAGCTCCTACGAGCAGTACTTC.

This chain uses TRBV7-3 with TRBJ2-5; tentatively, D is TRBD1 (6 bases). Trimming stripped 2 bases from V and 5 bases from J, with 18 bases between. Germline V gene sequence: CDR1 SGHTA, CDR2 FQGTGA. CDR3 length: 16 amino acids. The CDR3 nucleotides read TGTGCCAGCAGCTTAGGTCCCGGGTGGCAGGGGGAGACCCAGTACTTC. Translation: CASSLGPGWQGETQYF.

V is TRBV5-1 and J is TRBJ1-4; 7 bases are a match to TRBD1. Trimming cost V 4 bases and J 5 bases; bases outside gene matches: 5. CDR3 length: 14 residues. The germline gives CDR1 SGHRS, CDR2 YFSETQ. CDR3 DNA sequence: TGCGCCAGCAGCCCCGACAGGGCAAATGAAAAACTGTTTTTT. This translates into CASSPDRANEKLFF. The complete variable domain, with remaining parts taken from reference TRBV5-1 and TRBJ1-4, reads KAGVTQTPRYLIKTRGQQVTLSCSPISGHRSVSWYQQTPGQGLQFLFEYFSETQRNKGNFPGRFSGRQFSNSRSEMNVSTLELGDSALYLCASSPDRANEKLFFGSGTQLSVL.

The CDR3 spells CASSKRGTSGNEQFF. Here the CDR3 DNA reads TGTGCCAGCAGCAAAAGGGGGACTAGCGGCAATGAGCAGTTCTTC. J is TRBJ2-1 and V is TRBV11-2; 11 nucleotides line up with TRBD2. Germline assignment: CDR1 SGHAT and CDR2 FQNNGV. The CDR3 is made up of 15 amino acids. V lost 5 bases, J lost 6 bases, and 6 bases stayed unmatched. Full variable domain (outside the CDR3, taken from reference TRBV11-2 and TRBJ2-1): EAGVAQSPRYKIIEKRQSVAFWCNPISGHATLYWYQQILGQGPKLLIQFQNNGVVDDSQLPKDRFSAERLKGVDSTLKIQPAKLEDSAVYLCASSKRGTSGNEQFFGPGTRLTVL.

The sample holds a few counts of this clone. V and J are TRBV19 and TRBJ2-7; D gene unclear. This CDR3 has 11 residues. The germline V and J ends were trimmed by 5 bases and 3 bases, with 5 bases remaining between them. CDR1 is LNHDA, CDR2 SQIVND, per germline (reference sequence). The chain's CDR3 is CASSSIYEQYF. CDR3 DNA: TGTGCCAGTAGTTCCATCTACGAGCAGTACTTC. The variable domain in full, with the rest retrieved from reference TRBV19 and TRBJ2-7, is DGGITQSPKYLFRKEGQNVTLSCEQNLNHDAMYWYRQDPGQGLRLIYYSQIVNDFQKGDIAEGYSVSREKKESFPLTVTSAQKNPTAFYLCASSSIYEQYFGPGTRLTVT.

The V and J genes are TRBV5-4 and TRBJ2-5, with D unresolved. This CDR3 region has 17 residues. The V end was cut by 2 bases, the J end by 3 bases, with 20 bases between. Germline loops: CDR1 SGHNT, CDR2 YYREEE (reference sequence). CDR3 nucleotides: TGTGCCAGCAGCTTACGGTTTGAGACAAGAGAAAAAGAGACCCAGTACTTC. It encodes CASSLRFETREKETQYF.

The chain uses TRBV7-9 and TRBJ1-2, with D perhaps matching TRBD1 (5 bases). V was trimmed by 5 bases and J by 2 bases, leaving 9 bases between them. This CDR3 is built from 13 residues. The germline V gene encodes CDR1 SEHNR and CDR2 FQNEAQ (reference sequence). The CDR3 is CASSQGLNYGYTF. Here the CDR3 DNA reads TGTGCCAGCAGCCAGGGACTCAACTATGGCTACACCTTC.

This rearrangement joins TRBV29-1 to TRBJ2-3; 7 positions match TRBD1. The trim removed 4 bases at V and 5 bases at J, leaving 12 bases unmatched. Per the germline V gene, CDR1 is SQVTM and CDR2 is ANQGSEA. The CDR3 runs 15 residues. The CDR3 here is CSVGSRAGGQDTQYF. CDR3 bases: TGCAGCGTTGGGAGTAGGGCAGGGGGACAAGATACGCAGTATTTT.

J is TRBJ1-2 and V is TRBV6-5; 11 nucleotides match TRBD1. Per germline, CDR1 MNHEY and CDR2 SVGAGI. The ends lost 8 bases at V and 8 bases at J; junction bases unmatched: 1. The CDR3 sequence is 11 residues long. CDR3 sequence reads: CASGTGGGYTF. For the CDR3, the DNA is TGTGCCAGCGGGACAGGGGGGGGCTACACCTTC.

The chain links TRBV20-1 to TRBJ2-7; tentative D call: TRBD2 (5 bases). Germline V gene sequence: CDR1 DFQATT, CDR2 SNEGSKA (reference sequence). CDR3 length: 11 amino acids. V shed 6 bases and J shed 9 bases, with 15 bases lying between them. CDR3: CSAYTSKGQYF. CDR3 DNA: TGCAGTGCGTATACTAGTAAGGGGCAGTACTTC.

This sequence joins TRBV15 and TRBJ1-5; D is uncertain. In germline, CDR1 is LNHNV, CDR2 YYDKDF (reference sequence). The length of the CDR3 is 17 residues. V lost 0 bases to trimming and J lost 8 bases, with 20 bases between them. Here the CDR3 reads CATSRDQDIAQLEPQHF. DNA for the CDR3: TGTGCCACCAGCAGAGATCAAGATATAGCTCAACTGGAGCCCCAGCATTTT.

This chain uses TRBV9 with TRBJ1-2, with D maybe TRBD1 (6 bases). V lost 3 bases and J 3 bases, leaving 12 bases between the germline ends. CDR1 SGDLS and CDR2 YYNGEE come from the germline V gene. The CDR3 totals 14 residues. The CDR3 DNA sequence: TGTGCCAGCAGCGCCCCAGGGGCTTACTATGGCTACACCTTC. The encoded protein is CASSAPGAYYGYTF.

This clone was observed a handful of times. The rearrangement uses TRBV6-4 and TRBJ2-2; D may be TRBD2 (5 bases). Trimming pared 3 bases from V and 5 bases from J, leaving 7 bases between. The CDR3 extends over 13 amino acids. Germline CDR1 is MRHNA and CDR2 is SNTAGT. CDR3 loop: CASSERETGELFF. The CDR3 DNA sequence: TGTGCCAGCAGTGAGAGGGAGACCGGGGAGCTGTTTTTT.

Concerning this clone itself: A read error may account for a junction end that differs from germline. CDR3: CASRLGGSSTDTQYF. CDR3 DNA sequence: TGTGCCAGCAGGTTGGGAGGGTCTAGCACAGATACGCAGTATTTT. The chain recombines TRBV5-4 with TRBJ2-3; TRBD2 aligns across 7 bases. Germline values: CDR1 SGHNT, CDR2 YYREEE (reference sequence). This CDR3 is 15 amino acids long.

The J gene is TRBJ1-1, the V gene TRBV12-5, with 11 bases identical to TRBD1. Per the germline V gene, CDR1 is LGHNT and CDR2 is FRNRAP. The CDR3 consists of 17 residues. V lost 0 bases to trimming and J lost 5 bases; unmatched junction nucleotides: 8. The CDR3 DNA sequence: TGTGCTAGTGGTTTGGTACTCCGGGACAGGGGGGGGACTGAAGCTTTCTTT. Its translation: CASGLVLRDRGGTEAFF.

A few counts support this clone. The rearrangement links TRBV5-1 to TRBJ1-2; tentatively, D is TRBD1 (5 bases). The CDR3 spans 15 residues. Germline lookup yields CDR1 SGHRS and CDR2 YFSETQ. Trimming cost V 0 bases and J 3 bases, with 12 bases left between them. CDR3 region: CASSLGDSEYYGYTF. Written as DNA, the CDR3 is TGCGCCAGCAGCTTGGGAGACAGTGAATACTATGGCTACACCTTC.

The chain recombines TRBV9 with TRBJ1-1, with 8 bases that match TRBD1. Germline CDR1 SGDLS, CDR2 YYNGEE. V lost 4 bases to trimming and J lost 10 bases; unmatched junction nucleotides: 12. The CDR3 runs to 14 residues. The CDR3 DNA follows: TGTGCCAGCAGCCCCAGACAGGGGCCTACGGTAGCTTTCTTT. It is translated as CASSPRQGPTVAFF.

The genes are TRBV10-3 and TRBJ2-6; D perhaps matches TRBD2 (6 bases). Trimming removed 3 bases from V and 4 bases from J, with 7 bases in between. This CDR3 is 14 amino acids long. CDR1 and CDR2 from the germline V gene are ENHRY and SYGVKD. CDR3 sequence: CAISDLAGANVLTF. The CDR3 DNA reads as TGTGCCATCAGTGACCTAGCGGGGGCCAACGTCCTGACTTTC.

Points on this clone: The missing conserved phenylalanine or tryptophan at the end of this CDR3 makes a read error likely. The CDR3, as DNA: TGTGCCAGCAGCTTACAGGGGGACTATGGCTACACCCTC. Encoded protein: CASSLQGDYGYTL. The chain uses TRBV5-4 and TRBJ1-2; TRBD1 matches at 8 bases. Germline V gives CDR1 SGHNT, CDR2 YYREEE (reference sequence). The CDR3 runs to 13 residues. J was trimmed by 3 bases and V by 2 bases; bases with no gene match: 0.

The rearrangement uses TRBV6-1 and TRBJ2-7; TRBD1 aligns across 7 bases. Germline trimming cut 4 bases from V and 2 bases from J; bases unmatched to any gene: 5. CDR3 length: 14 residues. In germline, CDR1 is MNHNS, CDR2 SASEGT. The CDR3 region has the DNA TGTGCCAGCAGTGTGGACAGGTCTACCTACGAGCAGTACTTC. Translation gives CASSVDRSTYEQYF.

This chain links TRBV7-2 with TRBJ1-5; tentative D call: TRBD1 (5 bases). V lost 2 bases and J lost 0, with 8 bases in between. This CDR3 region has 15 residues. Germline V CDR1 and CDR2: SGHTA, FQGNSA. The CDR3 protein is CASSLSGDSNQPQHF. The CDR3 DNA reads as TGTGCCAGCAGCTTATCGGGGGATAGCAATCAGCCCCAGCATTTT.

The chain joins TRBV12-5 to TRBJ2-1; possible D gene TRBD2, 6 bases. V gave up 4 bases and J gave up 9 bases, with 10 bases separating them. The CDR3 totals 12 residues. Germline V gene sequence: CDR1 LGHNT, CDR2 FRNRAP. CDR3 nucleotides: TGTGCTAGTGGTTGGGGGGAAGGTGAGCAGTTCTTC. Translating it yields CASGWGEGEQFF. Looking up the rest from reference TRBV12-5 and TRBJ2-1 gives the full variable domain: DARVTQTPRHKVTEMGQEVTMRCQPILGHNTVFWYRQTMMQGLELLAYFRNRAPLDDSGMPKDRFSAEMPDATLATLKIQPSEPRDSAVYFCASGWGEGEQFFGPGTRLTVL.

The chain recombines TRBV5-1 with TRBJ2-3, with D possibly being TRBD1 (6 bases). The CDR3 contains 15 residues. The germline V gene encodes CDR1 SGHRS and CDR2 YFSETQ. Trimming cost V 10 bases and J 2 bases, with 20 bases left between them. Here the CDR3 reads CAVRMGQGITDTQYF. The CDR3 coding sequence is TGCGCCGTCCGCATGGGACAAGGGATCACAGATACGCAGTATTTT.

This chain uses TRBV21-1 with TRBJ1-1; no DNA check was done on the table's D call, TRBD1. TRBV21-1 is recorded as a pseudogene. The CDR3 has 19 residues. The CDR3, as DNA: TGTGCCAGCAGCTCCGTAGGGGGACCGGGACAAAGAACTGGGACTGAAGCTTTCTTT. Protein sequence: CASSSVGGPGQRTGTEAFF.

The CDR3 loop reads CASSLVWSGTEAFF. The CDR3 bases are TGTGCCAGCAGTTTAGTATGGTCGGGGACTGAAGCTTTCTTT. This chain links TRBV27 with TRBJ1-1; D is undetermined. This CDR3 is 14 amino acids long. The germline CDR1 and CDR2 sequences are MNHEY and SMNVEV (reference sequence). Trimming left V 2 bases short and J 5 bases short, with 12 bases between.

This clone was found once. V and J are TRBV18 and TRBJ2-7, with TRBD1 identical over 11 bases. CDR3 length: 15 residues. J was trimmed by 5 bases and V by 4 bases; bases with no gene match: 7. Looked up from germline, CDR1 is KGHSH and CDR2 is LQKENI. Written as DNA, the CDR3 is TGTGCCAGCTCACAAAGGGGGACAGGGGGAAACGAGCAGTACTTC. As protein: CASSQRGTGGNEQYF.

The V and J genes are TRBV6-1 and TRBJ2-3; a possible D gene is TRBD2 (5 bases). Germline lookup yields CDR1 MNHNS and CDR2 SASEGT. Deletions cut 4 bases from V and 4 bases from J, with 15 bases between. The CDR3 runs to 15 residues. This CDR3 reads CASSATQGGPDTQYF. For the CDR3, the DNA is TGTGCCAGCAGTGCTACTCAAGGAGGCCCAGATACGCAGTATTTT.

CDR3 DNA: TGTGCCAGCAGCTTGGGCGGAGGAAACACTGAAGCTTTCTTT. Translating it yields CASSLGGGNTEAFF. V and J are TRBV7-9 and TRBJ1-1; D unclear. V lost 3 bases and J 2 bases, leaving 10 bases between the germline ends. There are 14 residues in the CDR3. The V gene's germline CDR1 is SEHNR and CDR2 FQNEAQ (reference sequence).

This chain joins TRBV5-8 and TRBJ1-2; weak D call: TRBD1 (6 bases). Germline V gene lookup returns CDR1 SGHTS and CDR2 YDEGEE. CDR3 size: 15 residues. Deletions cut 0 bases from V and 6 bases from J, with 15 bases between. CDR3 nucleotides: TGTGCCAGCAGCTTGGCCTCGACAGGCAGGGATGGCTACACCTTC. Protein: CASSLASTGRDGYTF.